This entry is about one TCR beta chain. Replicate PCRs run on sorted subsets employed approximately 0.2 ug DNA, roughly 30,000 T cell genomes. Generated by immunoSEQ multiplex PCR, the TCRdb table keeps only in-frame clones and is missing some. Of about 700,000 clones listed, around 72% are singletons. The source of the sample is a study of shared clonotypes between healthy human individuals. V gave up 5 bases and J gave up 3 bases, with 11 bases separating them. The CDR3 consists of 13 residues. Germline V lookup: CDR1 WNHNN, CDR2 SYGVQD (reference sequence). The rearrangement joins TRBV10-1 to TRBJ2-7, with unresolved D. This clonotype was sampled from a woman younger than 45 in good health. The source material was memory CD4+ T cells sorted from blood. Noted subset: CD45RA-negative fraction. The CDR3 nucleotides are TGCGCCAGCAGTAGGGTCCAGGACTACGAGCAGTACTTC. It codes for CASSRVQDYEQYF.